Below are 28 T cell receptor beta chains sequenced from a single sample in a study of T cells after yellow fever vaccination. TCRdb re-called the 5' RACE reads with MiXCR, one entry per CDR3 protein. The table includes 50,000 to 75,000 distinct CDR3 sequences, roughly 7.4% detected once. This specimen was CD8+ T cells sorted from PBMCs, taken on the day of the first yellow fever vaccination. All receptors derive from a man younger than 35 who received the YFV17D yellow fever vaccine.

This clonotype was seen many times. The chain uses TRBV6-2 or TRBV6-3 and TRBJ1-1, with unresolved D. The germline CDR1 and CDR2 sequences are MNHEY and SVGEGT. The CDR3 length is 13 residues. The V gene lost 2 bases and the J gene lost 5 bases, with 9 bases spanning the gap. The chain's CDR3 is CASSYGGVTEAFF. The CDR3 coding sequence is TGTGCCAGCAGTTACGGCGGGGTTACTGAAGCTTTCTTT.

This clonotype showed up many times. The chain couples TRBV4-1 to TRBJ2-5; possible D gene TRBD2, 5 bases. The CDR3 has 15 residues. With 4 bases removed from V and 2 bases from J, the gap between germline ends came to 14 bases. Per the germline V gene, CDR1 is MGHRA and CDR2 is YSYEKL. The CDR3: CASSRTPGLQETQYF. CDR3 nucleotide sequence: TGCGCCAGCAGCCGGACCCCTGGACTGCAAGAGACCCAGTACTTC.

This clonotype was picked up many times. J is TRBJ1-4 and V is TRBV27; D is unresolved. CDR1 is MNHEY and CDR2 is SMNVEV in the germline V gene (reference sequence). Trimming removed 2 bases at V and 5 bases at J, with 9 bases between. The CDR3 has 14 amino acids. In DNA, the CDR3 is TGTGCCAGCAGTTTAGGCCAGACGAATGAAAAACTGTTTTTT. Amino acids: CASSLGQTNEKLFF.

This clonotype turned up a few times. The chain links TRBV3-1 to TRBJ1-4, with D uncertain. Trimming stripped 6 bases from V and 3 bases from J, with 14 bases between. CDR1 and CDR2 (germline): LGHDT, YNNKEL (reference sequence). The CDR3 extends over 15 amino acids. The CDR3 here is CASSPVGSPNEKLFF. Here the CDR3 DNA reads TGTGCCAGCAGTCCCGTCGGGTCTCCTAATGAAAAACTGTTTTTT.

This clonotype was detected only once. This chain uses TRBV6-1 with TRBJ1-5; 8 bases are a match to TRBD1. The CDR3 loop spans 14 amino acids. Germline-derived CDR1 and CDR2 are MNHNS and SASEGT. The V segment lost 10 bases and the J segment 4 bases; nucleotides outside the gene matches: 9. In DNA form, the CDR3 reads TGTGCCACCGTTTGGACAGGGATTAATCAGCCCCAGCATTTT. Amino acid sequence: CATVWTGINQPQHF.

The sample holds many counts of this clonotype. The chain joins TRBV5-6 to TRBJ1-1; weak D call: TRBD1 (5 bases). This CDR3 is built from 16 residues. Trimming took 7 bases from V and 3 from J, leaving 22 bases between them. Germline CDR1 is SGHDT and CDR2 is YYEEEE. CDR3 nucleotide sequence: TGTGCCAGCGGAAGCCGGGACCTAGGGGCTTACACTGAAGCTTTCTTT. Translated: CASGSRDLGAYTEAFF.

This clonotype was found a few times. The chain has TRBV4-3 and TRBJ2-5; no clear D gene. The CDR3 is 14 amino acids. CDR1 and CDR2 (germline): LGHNA, YSLEER. With 1 base removed from V and 5 bases from J, the gap between germline ends came to 11 bases. DNA of the CDR3: TGCGCCAGCAGCCAAGCCATTGGTCCTGAGACCCAGTACTTC. Its protein is CASSQAIGPETQYF.

This clonotype was seen ten or more times. The chain combines TRBV13 with TRBJ2-1; no definite D call. From germline, CDR1 is PRHDT and CDR2 FYEKMQ (reference sequence). CDR3 length: 12 residues. With 1 base removed from V and 4 bases from J, the gap between germline ends came to 2 bases. The CDR3 DNA reads TGTGCCAGCAGCTTAGCTTACAATGAGCAGTTCTTC. Amino acid sequence: CASSLAYNEQFF.

This clonotype was counted ten times or more. The chain employs TRBV2 and TRBJ1-5; D gene uncertain. The CDR3 spans 14 residues. Per germline, CDR1 SNHLY and CDR2 FYNNEI. Trimming removed 3 bases from V and 0 bases from J, with 6 bases in between. CDR3 DNA: TGTGCCAGCAGTGAGGGGAATAGCAATCAGCCCCAGCATTTT. Its translation: CASSEGNSNQPQHF.

The gene calls are TRBV5-1 and TRBJ2-1, with 9 nucleotides matching TRBD1. V was clipped by 3 bases and J by 6 bases; unmatched bases: 4. Germline values: CDR1 SGHRS, CDR2 YFSETQ. The CDR3 is made up of 14 amino acids. In DNA form, the CDR3 reads TGCGCCAGCAGCTGGGACAGGGTTGGCAATGAGCAGTTCTTC. It specifies CASSWDRVGNEQFF.

The CDR3 nucleotides read TGTGCCAGCAGCTTCCCAGGGCACGAGCAGTACGTC. Translated: CASSFPGHEQYV. The genes are TRBV7-9 and TRBJ2-7, with D possibly matching TRBD1 (5 bases). Germline V gives CDR1 SEHNR, CDR2 FQNEAQ (reference sequence). Trimming removed 3 bases from V and 5 bases from J, with 8 bases in between. CDR3 length equals 12 residues.

The chain couples TRBV18 to TRBJ2-7; 13 nucleotides match TRBD2. Germline V gene sequence: CDR1 KGHSH, CDR2 LQKENI. The ends lost 4 bases at V and 2 bases at J; junction bases unmatched: 2. This CDR3 is 15 amino acids long. The CDR3 nucleotides read TGTGCCAGCTCACTTGGACTAGCGGGGGCCTACGAGCAGTACTTC. This translates into CASSLGLAGAYEQYF.

This sequence joins TRBV4-1 and TRBJ1-6; D is undetermined. The CDR3 contains 17 residues. Germline CDR1 reads MGHRA; CDR2 reads YSYEKL. Trimming left V 0 bases short and J 4 bases short, with 13 bases between. The CDR3 coding sequence is TGCGCCAGCAGCCAAGATGGGATGGGCAGGTATAATTCACCCCTCCACTTT. It codes for CASSQDGMGRYNSPLHF.

This clonotype has just a few counts. The J gene is TRBJ2-7, the V gene TRBV7-9; TRBD2 agrees at 7 bases. The CDR3 consists of 18 residues. V trimming: 4 bases; J trimming: 2 bases; junction bases outside the gene matches: 17. Germline lookup yields CDR1 SEHNR and CDR2 FQNEAQ (reference sequence). The CDR3 loop reads CASSSGEGSRDGAYEQYF. The CDR3 DNA is TGTGCCAGCAGCTCCGGGGAGGGGTCAAGGGATGGCGCCTACGAGCAGTACTTC.

This clonotype was counted a few times. The chain carries TRBV5-6 and TRBJ2-5, with unresolved D. This CDR3 has 14 amino acids. Germline CDR1 and CDR2: SGHDT and YYEEEE. The V end lost 3 bases, the J end lost 7 bases, and 16 bases lay between the germline ends. CDR3 in DNA: TGTGCCAGCAGCTCCGAAGGGTTCTCGGGGACCCAGTACTTC. Protein product: CASSSEGFSGTQYF.

This clonotype was counted only a few times. The V gene is TRBV24-1, the J gene TRBJ2-1; 7 bases match TRBD2. The CDR3 covers 17 residues. V shed 3 bases and J 0 bases; nucleotides not matched to a gene: 7. The germline V gene has CDR1 KGHDR and CDR2 SFDVKD. CDR3 amino acids: CATSDNSGTSSYNEQFF. The CDR3 DNA reads as TGTGCCACCAGTGATAACAGCGGGACCAGCTCCTACAATGAGCAGTTCTTC.

This clonotype showed up many times. The chain is built from TRBV19 and TRBJ1-1, with D unclear. The V gene's germline CDR1 is LNHDA and CDR2 SQIVND (reference sequence). V dropped 8 bases and J dropped 1 base, with 8 bases sitting between them. The CDR3 has 12 amino acids. CDR3 protein: CASLGWNTEAFF. In nucleotides, the CDR3 is TGTGCCAGTCTCGGCTGGAACACTGAAGCTTTCTTT.

As concerns this clonotype: A read error may account for a junction end that differs from germline. This chain uses TRBV6-2 or TRBV6-3 with TRBJ2-7; TRBD2 matches 7 bases. Germline values: CDR1 MNHEY, CDR2 SVGEGT. The CDR3 spans 12 residues. The DNA for the CDR3 is TGTGCCAGCAGTGGGCAAGGGACGGCGGGAGACTTC. Protein product: CASSGQGTAGDF.

There are many counts of this clonotype. This chain uses TRBV2 with TRBJ2-1; 14 nucleotides line up with TRBD2. CDR3 length: 17 amino acids. Losses at the gene ends were 5 bases for V and 8 bases for J; bases not matched to a gene: 11. CDR1 SNHLY and CDR2 FYNNEI come from the germline V gene. Written as DNA, the CDR3 is TGTGCCAGCAGTCTAGGGACTAGCGGGGGCTCGGTCGATGAGCAGTTCTTC. Translating gives CASSLGTSGGSVDEQFF.

This clonotype came up many times. V and J are TRBV20-1 and TRBJ2-3; a possible D gene is TRBD1 (6 bases). Trimming shortened V by 2 bases and J by 5 bases, and 8 bases separated the two germline ends. CDR1 DFQATT and CDR2 SNEGSKA come from the germline V gene (reference sequence). The CDR3 contains 12 residues. CDR3 in amino acids: CSARKGVDTQYF. The CDR3 DNA reads TGCAGTGCTAGAAAGGGGGTAGATACGCAGTATTTT.

This clonotype was observed a few times. This chain connects TRBV5-4 to TRBJ2-1; D is perhaps TRBD1 (5 bases). The CDR3 has 14 amino acids. The V end lost 0 bases, the J end lost 2 bases, and 6 bases lay between the germline ends. The germline gives CDR1 SGHNT, CDR2 YYREEE (reference sequence). The CDR3 sequence: CASSLGGPYNEQFF. CDR3 coding DNA: TGTGCCAGCAGCTTGGGGGGCCCCTACAATGAGCAGTTCTTC.

The chain links TRBV11-3 to TRBJ2-2, with D possibly being TRBD2 (6 bases). The CDR3 spans 16 residues. V was trimmed by 1 base and J by 6 bases, leaving 15 bases between them. CDR1 and CDR2 (germline): SGHNT, YENEEA. The CDR3 nucleotides read TGTGCCAGCAGCTTAGGGGGGACCACGGGGGCCGGGGAGCTGTTTTTT. Translation: CASSLGGTTGAGELFF.

At least ten counts were recorded for this clonotype. The gene calls are TRBV5-6 and TRBJ2-2; D may match TRBD1 or TRBD2 (6 bases each). Looked up from germline, CDR1 is SGHDT and CDR2 is YYEEEE. The CDR3 extends over 15 amino acids. Trimming shortened V by 2 bases and J by 8 bases, and 16 bases separated the two germline ends. The DNA for the CDR3 is TGTGCCAGCAGCTTCTACAGGGAGGTAGCGGGGGAGCTGTTTTTT. Its protein product is CASSFYREVAGELFF.

Ten or more counts support this clonotype. The chain has TRBV4-3 and TRBJ2-7, with TRBD2 identical over 11 bases. The CDR3 spans 16 residues. CDR1 and CDR2 from the germline V gene are LGHNA and YSLEER. Unmatched junction bases numbered 1, after V lost 0 bases and J lost 0 bases. CDR3 sequence (DNA): TGCGCCAGCAGCCAAGATCTAGCGGGGGGCTCCTACGAGCAGTACTTC. Translating gives CASSQDLAGGSYEQYF.

This clonotype was seen at least ten times. The chain recombines TRBV7-8 with TRBJ2-1, with 7 bases matching TRBD2. CDR1 and CDR2 from the germline V gene are SGHVS and FQNEAQ. The CDR3 is 16 residues long. V was clipped by 5 bases and J by 5 bases; unmatched bases: 12. As DNA, the CDR3 is TGTGCCAGCAGCAAACACCCGGGACTATACAACAATGAGCAGTTCTTC. Encoded protein: CASSKHPGLYNNEQFF.

This clonotype was detected many times. The chain recombines TRBV10-3 with TRBJ2-3; TRBD2 aligns across 10 bases. The CDR3 sequence is 15 residues long. The ends lost 3 bases at V and 6 bases at J; junction bases unmatched: 6. Germline V gene sequence: CDR1 ENHRY, CDR2 SYGVKD. For the CDR3, the DNA is TGTGCCATCAGTGAAACTAGCGGGGTAGGGGATACGCAGTATTTT. Its protein is CAISETSGVGDTQYF.

V gene TRBV7-6 combines with J gene TRBJ1-1; D unclear. This CDR3 is 13 amino acids long. Between the trimmed V and J ends, which lost 5 bases and 5 bases, there was a span of 12 bases. CDR1 and CDR2 (germline): SGHVS, FNYEAQ. The CDR3 DNA reads as TGTGCCAGCAGCCCTCAAATTTGGACTGAAGCTTTCTTT. Protein: CASSPQIWTEAFF.

This clonotype was detected only a few times. The chain combines TRBV27 with TRBJ2-7, with D possibly called TRBD1 or TRBD2 (5 bases each). The germline CDR1 and CDR2 sequences are MNHEY and SMNVEV (reference sequence). The V end lost 6 bases, the J end lost 2 bases, and 14 bases lay between the germline ends. The CDR3 loop spans 14 amino acids. Here the CDR3 DNA reads TGTGCCAGCAGGCCGTCCGGGACCCCCTACGAGCAGTACGTC. It is translated as CASRPSGTPYEQYV.